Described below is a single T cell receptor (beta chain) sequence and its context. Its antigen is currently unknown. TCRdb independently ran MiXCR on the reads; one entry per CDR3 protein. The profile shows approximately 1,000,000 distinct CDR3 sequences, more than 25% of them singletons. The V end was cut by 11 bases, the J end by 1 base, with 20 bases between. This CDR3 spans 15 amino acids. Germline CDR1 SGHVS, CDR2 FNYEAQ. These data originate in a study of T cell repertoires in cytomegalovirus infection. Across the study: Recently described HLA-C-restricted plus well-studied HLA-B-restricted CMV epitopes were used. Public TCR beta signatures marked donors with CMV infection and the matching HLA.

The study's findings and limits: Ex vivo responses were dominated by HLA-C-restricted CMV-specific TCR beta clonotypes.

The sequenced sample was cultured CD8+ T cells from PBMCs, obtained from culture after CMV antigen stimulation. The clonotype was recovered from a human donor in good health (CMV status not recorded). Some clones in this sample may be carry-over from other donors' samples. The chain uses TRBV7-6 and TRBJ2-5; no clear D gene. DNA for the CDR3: TGTGCCTCCGGGCCGACAATTAACTTCCAAGAGACCCAGTACTTC. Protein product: CASGPTINFQETQYF.